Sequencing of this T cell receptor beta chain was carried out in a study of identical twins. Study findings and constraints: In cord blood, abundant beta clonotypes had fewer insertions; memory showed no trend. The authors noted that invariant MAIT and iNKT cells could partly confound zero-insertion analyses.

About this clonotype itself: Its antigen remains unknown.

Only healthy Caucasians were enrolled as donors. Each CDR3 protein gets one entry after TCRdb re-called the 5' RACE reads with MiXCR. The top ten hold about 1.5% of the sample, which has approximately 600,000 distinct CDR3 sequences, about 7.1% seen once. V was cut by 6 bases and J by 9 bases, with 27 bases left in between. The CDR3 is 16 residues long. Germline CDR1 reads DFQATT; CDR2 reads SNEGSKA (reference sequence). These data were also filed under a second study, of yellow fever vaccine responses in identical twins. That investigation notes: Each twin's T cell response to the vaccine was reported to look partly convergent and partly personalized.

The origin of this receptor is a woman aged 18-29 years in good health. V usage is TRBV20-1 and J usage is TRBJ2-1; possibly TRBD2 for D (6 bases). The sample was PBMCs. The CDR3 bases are TGCAGTGCCTCCACCACTCCGACTAGATCGTTCGCTGAGCAGTTCTTC. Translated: CSASTTPTRSFAEQFF.